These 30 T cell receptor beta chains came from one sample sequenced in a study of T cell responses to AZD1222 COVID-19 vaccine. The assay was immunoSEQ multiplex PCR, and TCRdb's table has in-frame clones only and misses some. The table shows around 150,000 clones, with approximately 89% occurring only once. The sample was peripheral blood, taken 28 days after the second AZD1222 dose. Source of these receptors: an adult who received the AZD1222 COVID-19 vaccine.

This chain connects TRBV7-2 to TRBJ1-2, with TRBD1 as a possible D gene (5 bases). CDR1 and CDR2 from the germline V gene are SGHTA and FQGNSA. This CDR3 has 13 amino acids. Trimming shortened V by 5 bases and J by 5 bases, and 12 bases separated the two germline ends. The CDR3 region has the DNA TGTGCCAGCAGCCTCAGACAGCCATATGGCTACACCTTC. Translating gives CASSLRQPYGYTF.

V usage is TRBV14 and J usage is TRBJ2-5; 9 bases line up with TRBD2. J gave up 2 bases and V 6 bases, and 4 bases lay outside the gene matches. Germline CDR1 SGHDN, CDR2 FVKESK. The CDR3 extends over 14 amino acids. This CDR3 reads CASRLAGEQETQYF. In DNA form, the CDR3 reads TGTGCCAGCAGGTTAGCGGGAGAACAAGAGACCCAGTACTTC.

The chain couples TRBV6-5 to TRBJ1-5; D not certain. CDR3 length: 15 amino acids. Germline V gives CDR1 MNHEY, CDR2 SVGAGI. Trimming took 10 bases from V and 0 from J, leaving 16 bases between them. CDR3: CATKGTVYSNQPQHF. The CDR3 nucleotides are TGTGCCACCAAGGGTACGGTTTATAGCAATCAGCCCCAGCATTTT.

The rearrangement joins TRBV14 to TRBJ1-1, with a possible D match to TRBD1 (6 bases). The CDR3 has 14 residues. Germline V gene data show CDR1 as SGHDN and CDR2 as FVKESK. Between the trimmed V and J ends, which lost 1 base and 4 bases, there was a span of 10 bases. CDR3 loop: CASSQVRGSTEAFF. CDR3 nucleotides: TGTGCCAGCAGCCAAGTTAGGGGGTCCACTGAAGCTTTCTTT.

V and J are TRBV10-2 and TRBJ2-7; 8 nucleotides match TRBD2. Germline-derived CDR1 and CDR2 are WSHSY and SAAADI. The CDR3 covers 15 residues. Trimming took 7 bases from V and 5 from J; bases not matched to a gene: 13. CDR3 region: CASIVRSGGRDEQYF. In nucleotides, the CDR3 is TGCGCCAGCATAGTTAGGAGCGGGGGCCGGGACGAGCAGTACTTC.

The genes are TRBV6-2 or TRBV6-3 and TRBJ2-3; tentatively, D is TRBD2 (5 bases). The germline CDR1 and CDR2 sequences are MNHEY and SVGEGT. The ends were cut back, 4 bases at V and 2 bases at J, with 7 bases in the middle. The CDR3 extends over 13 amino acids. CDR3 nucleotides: TGTGCCAGCAGTTTGGGAGTCACAGATACGCAGTATTTT. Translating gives CASSLGVTDTQYF.

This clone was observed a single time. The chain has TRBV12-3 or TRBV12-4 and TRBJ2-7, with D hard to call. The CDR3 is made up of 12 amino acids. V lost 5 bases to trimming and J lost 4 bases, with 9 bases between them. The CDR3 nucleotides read TGTGCCAGCAGTGGGCGTGTGTACGAGCAGTACTTC. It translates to CASSGRVYEQYF.

The CDR3 spells CSVEVTAKISGNTIYF. The CDR3 DNA follows: TGCAGCGTTGAAGTGACAGCTAAGATCTCTGGAAACACCATATATTTT. The chain carries TRBV29-1 and TRBJ1-3; D is possibly TRBD1 (5 bases). Trimming stripped 1 base from V and 0 bases from J, with 13 bases between. Germline lookup yields CDR1 SQVTM and CDR2 ANQGSEA. The CDR3 sequence is 16 residues long.

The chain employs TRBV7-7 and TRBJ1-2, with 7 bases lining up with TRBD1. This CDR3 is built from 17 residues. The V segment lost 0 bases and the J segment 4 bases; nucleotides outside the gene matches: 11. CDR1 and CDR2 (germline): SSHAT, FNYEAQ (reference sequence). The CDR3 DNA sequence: TGTGCCAGCAGCTTAGCATCACAGGGGCCCACGGCCTATGGCTACACCTTC. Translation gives CASSLASQGPTAYGYTF.

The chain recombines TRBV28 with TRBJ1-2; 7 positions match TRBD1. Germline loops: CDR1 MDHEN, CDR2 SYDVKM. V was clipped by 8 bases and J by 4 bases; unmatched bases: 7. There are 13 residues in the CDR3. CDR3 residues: CASFAGGSYGYTF. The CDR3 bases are TGTGCCAGCTTTGCAGGGGGTTCCTATGGCTACACCTTC.

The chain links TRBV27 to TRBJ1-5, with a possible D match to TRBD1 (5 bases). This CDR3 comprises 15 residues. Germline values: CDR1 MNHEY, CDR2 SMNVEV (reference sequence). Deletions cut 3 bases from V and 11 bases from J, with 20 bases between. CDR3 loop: CASSFTAGSRGAQHF. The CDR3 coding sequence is TGTGCCAGCAGTTTTACGGCAGGGAGCCGGGGGGCCCAGCATTTT.

The CDR3 protein is CASSVVGTSGITDTQYF. The CDR3 bases are TGTGCCAGCAGCGTAGTGGGGACTAGCGGGATCACAGATACGCAGTATTTT. This chain connects TRBV9 to TRBJ2-3, with 13 bases fitting TRBD2. CDR1 is SGDLS, CDR2 YYNGEE, per germline. V lost 0 bases, J lost 2 bases, and 3 bases stayed unmatched. The CDR3 runs to 17 residues.

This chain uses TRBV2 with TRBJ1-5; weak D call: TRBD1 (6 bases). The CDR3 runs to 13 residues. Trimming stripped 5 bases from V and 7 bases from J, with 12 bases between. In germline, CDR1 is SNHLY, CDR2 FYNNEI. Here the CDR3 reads CASSPQGLQPQHF. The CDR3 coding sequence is TGTGCCAGCAGTCCACAGGGACTGCAGCCCCAGCATTTT.

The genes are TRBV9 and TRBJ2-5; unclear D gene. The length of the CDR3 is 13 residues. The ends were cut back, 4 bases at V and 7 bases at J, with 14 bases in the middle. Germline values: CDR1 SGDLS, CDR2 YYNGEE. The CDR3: CASSPDGVGTQYF. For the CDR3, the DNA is TGTGCCAGCAGCCCCGATGGGGTAGGGACCCAGTACTTC.

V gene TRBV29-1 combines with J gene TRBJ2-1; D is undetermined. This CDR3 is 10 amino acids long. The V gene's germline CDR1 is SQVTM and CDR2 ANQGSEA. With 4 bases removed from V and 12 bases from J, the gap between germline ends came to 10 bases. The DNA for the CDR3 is TGCAGCGTTGTAGCTATAGGGCAGTTCTTC. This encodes CSVVAIGQFF.

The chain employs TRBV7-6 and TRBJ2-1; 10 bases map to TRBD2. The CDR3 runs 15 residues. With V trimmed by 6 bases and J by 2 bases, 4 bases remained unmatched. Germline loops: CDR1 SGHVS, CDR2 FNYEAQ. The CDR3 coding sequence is TGTGCCAGCAGATCCGGACTAGCGGCCTACAATGAGCAGTTCTTC. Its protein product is CASRSGLAAYNEQFF.

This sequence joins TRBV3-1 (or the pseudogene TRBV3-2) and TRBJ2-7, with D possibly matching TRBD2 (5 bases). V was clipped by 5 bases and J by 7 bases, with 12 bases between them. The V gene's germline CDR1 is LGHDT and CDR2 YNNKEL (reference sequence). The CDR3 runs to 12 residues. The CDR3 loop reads CASSSQTGEQYF. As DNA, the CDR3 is TGTGCCAGCAGCTCCCAAACGGGGGAGCAGTACTTC.

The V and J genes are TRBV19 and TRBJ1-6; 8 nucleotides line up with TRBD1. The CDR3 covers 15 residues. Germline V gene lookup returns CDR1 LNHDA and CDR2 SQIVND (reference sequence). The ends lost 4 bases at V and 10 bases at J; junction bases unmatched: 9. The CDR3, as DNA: TGTGCCAGTAGTACCCACGGACAGGGTCGGTCACCCCTCCACTTT. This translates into CASSTHGQGRSPLHF.

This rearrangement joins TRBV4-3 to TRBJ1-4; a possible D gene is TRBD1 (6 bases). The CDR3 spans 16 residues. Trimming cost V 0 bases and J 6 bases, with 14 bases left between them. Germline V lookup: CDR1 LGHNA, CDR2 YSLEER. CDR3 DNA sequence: TGCGCCAGCAGCCAAGATAAAGGGCAGGGGTATGAAAAACTGTTTTTT. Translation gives CASSQDKGQGYEKLFF.

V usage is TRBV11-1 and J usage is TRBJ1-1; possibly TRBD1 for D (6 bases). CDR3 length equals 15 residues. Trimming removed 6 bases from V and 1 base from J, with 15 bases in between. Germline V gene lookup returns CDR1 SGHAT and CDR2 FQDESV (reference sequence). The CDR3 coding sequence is TGTGCCAGCAGTCCCCCCAGGGGAGAGAACACTGAAGCTTTCTTT. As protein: CASSPPRGENTEAFF.

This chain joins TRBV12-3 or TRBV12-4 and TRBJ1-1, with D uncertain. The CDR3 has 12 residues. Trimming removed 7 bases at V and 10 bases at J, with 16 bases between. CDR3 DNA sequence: TGTGCCAGCATGATGGTGGGCGTGGGAGCTTTCTTT. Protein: CASMMVGVGAFF.

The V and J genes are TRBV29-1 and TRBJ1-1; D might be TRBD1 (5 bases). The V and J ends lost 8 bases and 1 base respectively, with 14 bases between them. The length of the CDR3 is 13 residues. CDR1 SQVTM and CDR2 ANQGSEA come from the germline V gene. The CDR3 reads CSPWDQGNTEAFF. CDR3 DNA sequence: TGCAGCCCCTGGGACCAGGGGAACACTGAAGCTTTCTTT.

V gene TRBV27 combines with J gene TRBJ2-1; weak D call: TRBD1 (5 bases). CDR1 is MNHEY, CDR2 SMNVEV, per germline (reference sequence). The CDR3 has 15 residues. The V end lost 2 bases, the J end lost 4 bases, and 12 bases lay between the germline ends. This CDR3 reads CASSLKGDTYNEQFF. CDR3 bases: TGTGCCAGCAGTTTAAAAGGGGATACTTACAATGAGCAGTTCTTC.

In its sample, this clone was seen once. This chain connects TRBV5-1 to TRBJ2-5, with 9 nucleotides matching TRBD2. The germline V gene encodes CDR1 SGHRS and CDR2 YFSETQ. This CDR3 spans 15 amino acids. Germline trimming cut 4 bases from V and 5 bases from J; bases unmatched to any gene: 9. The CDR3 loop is CASSLAGIKKETQYF. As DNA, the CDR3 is TGCGCCAGCAGCCTAGCGGGGATCAAAAAGGAGACCCAGTACTTC.

The CDR3 is CASSTTGAGELFF. The CDR3 DNA sequence: TGTGCCAGCAGTACCACAGGGGCCGGGGAGCTGTTTTTT. The chain uses TRBV2 and TRBJ2-2, with 7 bases identical to TRBD1. Trimming at V came to 5 bases and at J to 6 bases, leaving 3 bases not matched to a gene. The CDR3 is made up of 13 amino acids. Germline CDR1 SNHLY, CDR2 FYNNEI.

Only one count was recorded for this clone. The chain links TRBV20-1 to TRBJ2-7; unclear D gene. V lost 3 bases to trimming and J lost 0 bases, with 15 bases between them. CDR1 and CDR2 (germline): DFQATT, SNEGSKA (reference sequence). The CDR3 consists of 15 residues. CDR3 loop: CSASRLRTSSYEQYF. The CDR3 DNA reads TGCAGTGCTAGTCGGTTACGGACGAGCTCCTACGAGCAGTACTTC.

The chain's CDR3 is CASSPGTYKSAFF. The CDR3 nucleotides read TGTGCCAGTTCGCCTGGGACATACAAATCGGCTTTCTTT. V gene TRBV19 combines with J gene TRBJ1-1; D may be TRBD1 (6 bases). V was shortened by 8 bases and J by 11 bases, with 21 bases between the two germline ends. Germline V gene data show CDR1 as LNHDA and CDR2 as SQIVND (reference sequence). The CDR3 has 13 residues.

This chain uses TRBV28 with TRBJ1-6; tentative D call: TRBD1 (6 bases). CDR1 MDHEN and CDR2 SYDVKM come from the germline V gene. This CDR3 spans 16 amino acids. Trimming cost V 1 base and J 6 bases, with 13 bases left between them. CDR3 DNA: TGTGCCAGCAGTTTATTTCGGGGGGCAGCTAATTCACCCCTCCACTTT. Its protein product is CASSLFRGAANSPLHF.

The CDR3 protein is CASSVGTSYEQYF. In DNA form, the CDR3 reads TGTGCCAGCAGCGTAGGGACTAGCTACGAGCAGTACTTC. This chain links TRBV9 with TRBJ2-7, with 7 bases that match TRBD2. J gave up 3 bases and V 0 bases, and 0 bases lay outside the gene matches. The CDR3 is 13 residues long. From germline, CDR1 is SGDLS and CDR2 YYNGEE.

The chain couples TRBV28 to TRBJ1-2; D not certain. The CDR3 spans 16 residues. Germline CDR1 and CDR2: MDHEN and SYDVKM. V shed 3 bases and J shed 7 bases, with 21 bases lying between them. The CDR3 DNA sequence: TGTGCCAGCAGTTTGACGGGTAATCGCTCCCACACTGGCTACACCTTC. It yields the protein CASSLTGNRSHTGYTF.